This TCR beta chain was found in a study of cytomegalovirus exposure and HLA in healthy donors. This PCR relied on a set of 60 Vbeta primers and 13 Jbeta primers. Repertoires were generated with immunoSEQ multiplex PCR, while TCRdb's copy carries only in-frame clones and drops some. The profile shows around 180,000 clones, 79% of them singletons. The study, taken as a whole, reports: Upon later analysis, TCR association rates were observed to vary by HLA locus, being highest for DRB1 and lowest for HLA-C.

As for this clone: The antigen is unknown.

Germline V gene lookup returns CDR1 SGHVS and CDR2 FQNEAQ. V was pared by 4 bases and J by 5 bases, with 14 bases between. CDR3 size: 15 residues. Sequencing used PBMCs. V gene TRBV7-8 combines with J gene TRBJ2-2, with a tentative D call TRBD1 (7 bases). This clonotype was sampled from a woman aged 40 to 50 in good health and CMV-seronegative. This CDR3 reads CASSWGAGGTGELFF. For the CDR3, the DNA is TGTGCCAGCAGCTGGGGCGCAGGGGGGACCGGGGAGCTGTTTTTT.